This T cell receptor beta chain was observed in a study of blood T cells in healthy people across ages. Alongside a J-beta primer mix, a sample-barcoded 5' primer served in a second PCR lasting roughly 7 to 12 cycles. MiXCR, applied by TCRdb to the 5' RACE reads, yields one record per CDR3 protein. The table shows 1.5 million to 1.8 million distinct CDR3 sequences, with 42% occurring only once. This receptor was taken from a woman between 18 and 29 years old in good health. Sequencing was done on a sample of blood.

CDR3 nucleotides: TGTGCCAGCAGCTTGGGGGACATATATAATGAAAAACTGTTTTTT. This translates into CASSLGDIYNEKLFF. This chain joins TRBV5-6 and TRBJ1-4; possibly TRBD1 for D (6 bases). The V gene lost 0 bases and the J gene lost 4 bases, with 10 bases spanning the gap. Germline CDR1 SGHDT, CDR2 YYEEEE. The CDR3 consists of 15 residues.